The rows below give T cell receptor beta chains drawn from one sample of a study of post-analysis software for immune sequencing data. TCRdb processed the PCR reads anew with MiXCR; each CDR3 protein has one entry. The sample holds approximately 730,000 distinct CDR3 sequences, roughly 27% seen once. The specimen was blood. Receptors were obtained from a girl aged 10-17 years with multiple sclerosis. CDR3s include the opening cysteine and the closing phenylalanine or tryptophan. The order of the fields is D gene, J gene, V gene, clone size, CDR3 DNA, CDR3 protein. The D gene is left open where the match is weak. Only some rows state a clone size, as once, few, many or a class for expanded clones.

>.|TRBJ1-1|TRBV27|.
TGTGCCAGCAGGCAGGCCCCTGGGGTCACTGAAGCTTTCTTT
CASRQAPGVTEAFF
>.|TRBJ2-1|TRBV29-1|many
TGCAGCGTTGAATTGGGCTACAATGAGCAGTTCTTC
CSVELGYNEQFF
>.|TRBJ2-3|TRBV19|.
TGTGCCAGTAGTACCCGAGCAGATACGCAGTATTTT
CASSTRADTQYF
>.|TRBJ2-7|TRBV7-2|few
TGTGCCAGCAGCTTAGGGACGGGGTACTACGAGCAGTACTTC
CASSLGTGYYEQYF
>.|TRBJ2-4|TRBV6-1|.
TGTGCCAGCAGTGGCTTTGATGGGCCTCGGGCCAAAAACATTCAGTACTTC
CASSGFDGPRAKNIQYF
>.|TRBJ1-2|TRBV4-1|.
TGCGCCAGCAGCCAAGGCGCTGGATCAGCGGGCTATGGCTACACCTTC
CASSQGAGSAGYGYTF
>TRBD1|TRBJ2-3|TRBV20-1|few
TGCAGTGCTTCCGGGACAGCGCCGCGACATACGCAGTATTTT
CSASGTAPRHTQYF
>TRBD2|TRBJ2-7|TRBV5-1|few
TGCGCCAGCAACCCTAGCGGGATCCTCAATGAGCAGTACTTC
CASNPSGILNEQYF
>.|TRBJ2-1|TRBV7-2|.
TGTGCCAGCAGCTTCCGGGTAAGCTCCTACAATGAGCAGTTCTTC
CASSFRVSSYNEQFF
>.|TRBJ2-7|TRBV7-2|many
TGTGCCAGCAGCTTAGACACCTACGAGCAGTACTTC
CASSLDTYEQYF
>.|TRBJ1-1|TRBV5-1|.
TGCGCCAGCAGATATGCGGGGTTGGGCACTGAAGCTTTCTTT
CASRYAGLGTEAFF
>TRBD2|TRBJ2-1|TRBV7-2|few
TGTGCCAGCAGCCGAAGACTAGCGGGAGGGAATGACAATGAGCAGTTCTTC
CASSRRLAGGNDNEQFF
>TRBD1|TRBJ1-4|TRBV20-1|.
TGCAGTGCTAGGGACAGGAAGATCGAAAAACTGTTTTTT
CSARDRKIEKLFF
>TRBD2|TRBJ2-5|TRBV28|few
TGTGCCAGCAGGATCGGACTAGCGGGGTCCCAAGAGACCCAGTACTTC
CASRIGLAGSQETQYF
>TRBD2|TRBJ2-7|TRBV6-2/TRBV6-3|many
TGTGCCAGCAGTCGACTAGCGGGCTACGAGCAGTACTTC
CASSRLAGYEQYF
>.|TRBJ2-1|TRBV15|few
TGTGCCACCAGCAGGGCGAGGGGAAGGGGCGATGAGCAGTTCTTC
CATSRARGRGDEQFF
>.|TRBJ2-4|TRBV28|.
TGTGCCAGCAGTAAACAGGGCAAGATAGCCAAAAACATTCAGTACTTC
CASSKQGKIAKNIQYF
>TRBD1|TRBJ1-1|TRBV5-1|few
TGCGCCAGCAGCGGGGGACAGGGGGCCACTGAAGCTTTCTTT
CASSGGQGATEAFF
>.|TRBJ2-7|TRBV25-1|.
TGTGCCAGCAGTGACCCGACTGGTTCTACGGGCACTTACGAGCAGTACTTC
CASSDPTGSTGTYEQYF
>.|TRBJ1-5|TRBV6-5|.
TGTGCCAGCAGTGAGAAAAATCAGCCCCAGCATTTT
CASSEKNQPQHF
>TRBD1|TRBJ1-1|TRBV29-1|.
TGCAGCGTGGAATCGACAGGGGTTACTGAAGCTTTCTTT
CSVESTGVTEAFF
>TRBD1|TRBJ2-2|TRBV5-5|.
TGTGCCGCGGGGGACAGGGCCTCCAACACCGGGGAGCTGTTTTTT
CAAGDRASNTGELFF
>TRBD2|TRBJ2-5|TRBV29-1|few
TGCAGCGTTGCCGTGGCGGGAGGAACGCAGACCCAGTACTTC
CSVAVAGGTQTQYF
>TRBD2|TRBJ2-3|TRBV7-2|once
TGTGCCAGCAGCCGGACTAGCGGGAGTCAGTTTATTACAGATACGCAGTATTTT
CASSRTSGSQFITDTQYF
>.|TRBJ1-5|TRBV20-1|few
TGCAGTGCTACACAGGGTGTTTGGCAGCCCCAGCATTTT
CSATQGVWQPQHF
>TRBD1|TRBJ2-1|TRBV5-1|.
TGCGCCAGCAGCGGAGGGGGACAGGGGGCCGATGAGCAGTTCTTC
CASSGGGQGADEQFF
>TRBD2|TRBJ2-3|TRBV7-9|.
TGTGTCAGCAGCTTGACTAGCGGGAAAGGGGATACGCAGTATTTT
CVSSLTSGKGDTQYF
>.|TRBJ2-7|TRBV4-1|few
TGCGCCAGCAGCCAGCAGGAGGGACAGAACTACGAGCAGTACTTC
CASSQQEGQNYEQYF
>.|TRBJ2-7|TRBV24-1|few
TGTGCCACCAGTGTGGAGGGGGGGGAGCAGTACTTC
CATSVEGGEQYF
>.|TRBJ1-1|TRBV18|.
TGTGCCAGCTCTCTTCCGACAGGCATGAACACTGAAGCTTTCTTT
CASSLPTGMNTEAFF
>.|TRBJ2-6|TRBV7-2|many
TGTGCCAGCAGCTTTGGCTCTGGGGCCAACGTCCTGACTTTC
CASSFGSGANVLTF
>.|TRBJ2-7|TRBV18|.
TGTGCCAGCTCACGAGTGGAGGGGGACTACGAGCAGTACTTC
CASSRVEGDYEQYF